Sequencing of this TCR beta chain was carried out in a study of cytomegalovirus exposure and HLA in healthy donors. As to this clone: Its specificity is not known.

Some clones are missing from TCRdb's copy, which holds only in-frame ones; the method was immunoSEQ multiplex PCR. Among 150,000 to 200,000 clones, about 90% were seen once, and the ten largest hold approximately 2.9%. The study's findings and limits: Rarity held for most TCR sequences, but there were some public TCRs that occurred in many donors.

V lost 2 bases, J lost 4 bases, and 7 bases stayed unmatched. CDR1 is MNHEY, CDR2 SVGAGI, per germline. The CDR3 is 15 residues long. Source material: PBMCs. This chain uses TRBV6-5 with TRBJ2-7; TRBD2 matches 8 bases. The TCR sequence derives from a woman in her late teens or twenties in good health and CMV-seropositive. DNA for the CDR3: TGTGCCAGCAGTTACGAGAGCGGGGGCGAATACGAGCAGTACTTC. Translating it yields CASSYESGGEYEQYF.